These 25 T cell receptor beta chains were all obtained from the same sample, sequenced in a study of T-cell memory formation after mild COVID-19. TCRdb reprocessed the 5' RACE reads via MiXCR and lists one record per CDR3 protein. The sample consists of about 360,000 distinct CDR3 sequences, about an eighth of them appearing once. The sequencing sample was made of PBMCs or a T cell subset sorted from them (not recorded which). The origin of the receptors is a man in his late teens or twenties who had mild COVID-19 (a few samples of this study predate the infection). Cell type and time point are not known.

Notes on this clonotype: A much bigger clone sits one base away, suggesting this may be a read error. V gene TRBV6-5 combines with J gene TRBJ2-5, with TRBD1 as a possible D gene (5 bases). CDR1 is MNHEY, CDR2 SVGAGI, per germline. The CDR3 spans 16 residues. The CDR3 reads CASSYALGARKETKYF. DNA for the CDR3: TGTGCCAGCAGTTATGCTCTAGGGGCGAGGAAAGAGACCAAGTACTTC.

The chain combines TRBV6-1 with TRBJ1-1; possible D gene TRBD1, 5 bases. The CDR3 has 14 residues. Germline lookup yields CDR1 MNHNS and CDR2 SASEGT. V lost 6 bases to trimming and J lost 6 bases, with 17 bases between them. CDR3 loop: CASRKSGFWAEAFF. CDR3 in DNA: TGTGCCAGCAGAAAATCAGGGTTTTGGGCTGAAGCTTTCTTT.

The rearrangement links TRBV6-5 to TRBJ2-2; 9 nucleotides match TRBD1. Germline trimming cut 6 bases from V and 5 bases from J; bases unmatched to any gene: 7. Germline CDR1 and CDR2: MNHEY and SVGAGI. The CDR3 sequence is 15 residues long. CDR3 nucleotides: TGTGCCAGCAGAAGACAGGGGGAGGGGACCGGGGAGCTGTTTTTT. This translates into CASRRQGEGTGELFF.

This clonotype occurred many times. This sequence joins TRBV27 and TRBJ1-6, with 7 bases that match TRBD1. Germline lookup yields CDR1 MNHEY and CDR2 SMNVEV (reference sequence). The CDR3 runs to 15 residues. V was pared by 7 bases and J by 7 bases, with 10 bases of the junction left unmatched. The chain's CDR3 is CASTLGGRGNSPLHF. CDR3 bases: TGTGCCAGCACCCTAGGGGGCAGGGGAAATTCACCCCTCCACTTT.

Many counts were recorded for this clonotype. The J gene is TRBJ1-2, the V gene TRBV5-1, with D unclear. In germline, CDR1 is SGHRS, CDR2 YFSETQ. Trimming took 0 bases from V and 5 from J, leaving 14 bases between them. This CDR3 spans 15 amino acids. In DNA, the CDR3 is TGCGCCAGCAGCTTGGCACTGGCCCTGCCGTATGGCTACACCTTC. Translating it yields CASSLALALPYGYTF.

The CDR3 DNA follows: TGTGCCAGCAGCTTCACAGGAGTCTTCACAGATACGCAGTATTTT. Protein sequence: CASSFTGVFTDTQYF. The chain employs TRBV7-2 and TRBJ2-3; possible D gene TRBD1, 5 bases. Trimming took 3 bases from V and 2 from J, leaving 12 bases between them. Germline values: CDR1 SGHTA, CDR2 FQGNSA. The CDR3 extends over 15 amino acids.

There are a few counts of this clonotype. The chain recombines TRBV11-2 with TRBJ2-2; 9 positions agree with TRBD1. With V trimmed by 3 bases and J by 6 bases, 8 bases remained unmatched. CDR1 and CDR2 (germline): SGHAT, FQNNGV. This CDR3 spans 16 amino acids. CDR3 residues: CASSFRLTGGSGELFF. CDR3 coding DNA: TGTGCCAGCAGCTTCCGACTCACAGGGGGCTCCGGGGAGCTGTTTTTT.

A few counts support this clonotype. This chain joins TRBV7-2 and TRBJ1-5; no firm D call. This CDR3 comprises 16 residues. The V gene's germline CDR1 is SGHTA and CDR2 FQGNSA. V was cut by 1 base and J by 0 bases, with 10 bases left in between. The CDR3 nucleotides read TGTGCCAGCAGCTTAGATGGCGGGGTTAGCAATCAGCCCCAGCATTTT. Its protein product is CASSLDGGVSNQPQHF.

This clonotype was detected only a few times. The rearrangement links TRBV24-1 to TRBJ2-5; a weak D match, TRBD2 (6 bases). Trimming removed 4 bases from V and 2 bases from J, with 19 bases in between. Germline V CDR1 and CDR2: KGHDR, SFDVKD. The CDR3 has 17 residues. CDR3 protein: CATSDPRHLREQETQYF. The CDR3 DNA reads as TGTGCCACCAGTGACCCCCGCCATTTGCGGGAACAAGAGACCCAGTACTTC.

V gene TRBV12-3 or TRBV12-4 combines with J gene TRBJ2-1; 12 bases fit TRBD2. Germline trimming cut 1 base from V and 6 bases from J; bases unmatched to any gene: 7. This CDR3 is 17 amino acids long. CDR3 protein: CASSLGLAGGPSNEQFF. The CDR3 nucleotides read TGTGCCAGCAGTTTAGGGCTAGCGGGGGGGCCTTCCAATGAGCAGTTCTTC.

Many counts were recorded for this clonotype. The J gene is TRBJ2-3, the V gene TRBV4-1; TRBD2 matches at 9 bases. Germline values: CDR1 MGHRA, CDR2 YSYEKL. Germline trimming cut 0 bases from V and 6 bases from J; bases unmatched to any gene: 7. The CDR3 is 16 residues long. CDR3 amino acids: CASSQDRGGALDTQYF. The CDR3 DNA reads TGCGCCAGCAGCCAAGATCGCGGGGGGGCCCTCGATACGCAGTATTTT.

The chain employs TRBV20-1 and TRBJ1-1; 7 bases agree with TRBD1. Per germline, CDR1 DFQATT and CDR2 SNEGSKA (reference sequence). This CDR3 spans 12 amino acids. DNA of the CDR3: TGCAGCACTAACAGGGGGAACACTGAAGCTTTCTTT. This translates into CSTNRGNTEAFF.

This clonotype was seen a handful of times. This CDR3 is CASSSGPTAYEQYF. DNA for the CDR3: TGTGCCAGCAGTTCAGGACCAACGGCCTACGAGCAGTACTTC. The chain combines TRBV5-6 with TRBJ2-7; D is unresolved. The length of the CDR3 is 14 residues. Trimming stripped 5 bases from V and 2 bases from J, with 14 bases between. The germline CDR1 and CDR2 sequences are SGHDT and YYEEEE.

This chain uses TRBV7-8 with TRBJ2-1; perhaps TRBD2 as D (5 bases). Looked up from germline, CDR1 is SGHVS and CDR2 is FQNEAQ. Trimming took off 5 bases at V and 8 bases at J, with 13 bases between the two ends. The CDR3 has 13 amino acids. CDR3 in amino acids: CASSGVFGDEQFF. In DNA form, the CDR3 reads TGTGCCAGCAGCGGGGTCTTCGGGGATGAGCAGTTCTTC. Supplemented by reference TRBV7-8 and TRBJ2-1, the full variable domain reads GAGVSQSPRYKVAKRGQDVALRCDPISGHVSLFWYQQALGQGPEFLTYFQNEAQLDKSGLPSDRFFAERPEGSVSTLKIQRTQQEDSAVYLCASSGVFGDEQFFGPGTRLTVL.

This clonotype showed up many times. The rearrangement uses TRBV12-3 or TRBV12-4 and TRBJ2-5; D possibly corresponds to TRBD2 (6 bases). Trimming cost V 7 bases and J 5 bases, with 20 bases left between them. The CDR3 is 15 residues long. The CDR3 DNA reads TGTGCCAGCACTGGCGGGACCCATGTACGGGAGACCCAGTACTTC. As protein: CASTGGTHVRETQYF.

Ten or more counts support this clonotype. The genes are TRBV23-1 and TRBJ2-4; D possibly corresponds to TRBD1 (6 bases). TRBV23-1 is an ORF, and what it does is uncertain. The CDR3 runs 18 residues. Trimming left V 0 bases short and J 0 bases short, with 15 bases between. As DNA, the CDR3 is TGCGCCAGCAGTCAATCTTCGGATACAGGGTCAGCCAAAAACATTCAGTACTTC. It encodes CASSQSSDTGSAKNIQYF.

The chain couples TRBV9 to TRBJ2-5; 7 positions match TRBD1. The CDR3 extends over 15 amino acids. Germline CDR1 and CDR2: SGDLS and YYNGEE. V was pared by 0 bases and J by 0 bases, with 2 bases of the junction left unmatched. The CDR3 reads CASSVGDSHQETQYF. The CDR3 DNA is TGTGCCAGCAGCGTAGGGGACAGCCACCAAGAGACCCAGTACTTC.

This clonotype came up many times. The rearrangement uses TRBV4-2 and TRBJ1-3; D is uncertain. Trimming left V 1 base short and J 2 bases short, with 6 bases between. Germline values: CDR1 LGHNA, CDR2 YNFKEQ. This CDR3 is built from 14 residues. The CDR3 loop reads CASSQAGTGNTIYF. CDR3 sequence (DNA): TGTGCCAGCAGCCAAGCCGGGACTGGAAACACCATATATTTT.

This clonotype has only a few counts. The chain carries TRBV5-6 and TRBJ2-5; 7 bases fit TRBD1. Germline assignment: CDR1 SGHDT and CDR2 YYEEEE. The trim removed 4 bases at V and 5 bases at J, leaving 8 bases unmatched. The CDR3 has 14 amino acids. The CDR3 sequence: CASSTTGLGETQYF. The CDR3 DNA reads TGTGCCAGCAGCACGACAGGGCTGGGGGAGACCCAGTACTTC.

The chain joins TRBV6-2 or TRBV6-3 to TRBJ1-1; 7 bases align to TRBD1. CDR3 size: 13 residues. Germline V gene lookup returns CDR1 MNHEY and CDR2 SVGEGT. V shed 5 bases, J shed 7 bases, and the junction held 7 bases outside the gene matches. As DNA, the CDR3 is TGTGCCAGCAGTCTGACAGGGATGGATGAAGCTTTCTTT. Protein product: CASSLTGMDEAFF.

The rearrangement links TRBV29-1 to TRBJ2-7; 11 bases match TRBD2. V gave up 1 base and J gave up 0 bases; unmatched junction bases: 8. The CDR3 sequence is 17 residues long. From germline, CDR1 is SQVTM and CDR2 ANQGSEA. CDR3 loop: CSVEGTSGQSVSYEQYF. CDR3 DNA: TGCAGCGTTGAAGGGACTAGCGGGCAATCCGTCTCCTACGAGCAGTACTTC.

V usage is TRBV7-9 and J usage is TRBJ2-2; 8 positions agree with TRBD2. The CDR3 runs to 17 residues. V gave up 2 bases and J gave up 1 base; unmatched junction bases: 6. The germline V gene has CDR1 SEHNR and CDR2 FQNEAQ (reference sequence). Here the CDR3 DNA reads TGTGCCAGCAGCTTATCCCGCGGGGGGCGGAACACCGGGGAGCTGTTTTTT. Translating it yields CASSLSRGGRNTGELFF.

The rearrangement joins TRBV7-3 to TRBJ2-2; D possibly matches TRBD1 or TRBD2 (6 bases each). CDR1 SGHTA and CDR2 FQGTGA come from the germline V gene. This CDR3 has 15 residues. V lost 6 bases to trimming and J lost 0 bases, with 11 bases between them. DNA of the CDR3: TGTGCCAGCAGGAAAGGGGGGACGAACACCGGGGAGCTGTTTTTT. This encodes CASRKGGTNTGELFF.

The chain has TRBV5-1 and TRBJ2-5, with 11 bases lining up with TRBD2. The V segment lost 0 bases and the J segment 5 bases; nucleotides outside the gene matches: 6. The CDR3 contains 16 residues. CDR1 SGHRS and CDR2 YFSETQ come from the germline V gene. The CDR3 DNA is TGCGCCAGCAGCTTGGGTGCTAGCGGGGGGCTGGAGACCCAGTACTTC. Its protein is CASSLGASGGLETQYF.

The V gene is TRBV29-1, the J gene TRBJ2-2; no definite D call. Trimming pared 4 bases from V and 2 bases from J, leaving 11 bases between. Germline V gene data show CDR1 as SQVTM and CDR2 as ANQGSEA. This CDR3 is 14 amino acids long. The CDR3 DNA reads TGCAGCGTTGCACCCGCCCCTAACACCGGGGAGCTGTTTTTT. This translates into CSVAPAPNTGELFF.